This entry describes one TCR beta chain. The antigen is not known. The data derive from a study of a mutant IDH1 vaccine in newly diagnosed glioma. Time point indicated: week 35, safety follow-up. In every dose of vaccine, 300 ug of mutant IDH1 20-mer peptide was given alongside topical imiquimod. Some clones are missing from TCRdb's copy, which holds only in-frame ones; the method was immunoSEQ multiplex PCR. The sample records 29,000 or so clones, about three quarters being singletons. The CDR3 covers 13 residues. With 5 bases removed from V and 7 bases from J, the gap between germline ends came to 14 bases. Germline V gene lookup returns CDR1 PRHDT and CDR2 FYEKMQ (reference sequence).

The rearrangement joins TRBV13 to TRBJ1-1; TRBD1 might be the D (5 bases). This receptor was identified in a man aged 45-60 years with glioma. The sample was PBMCs, taken from a glioma patient whose treatment included an IDH1 peptide vaccine. The DNA for the CDR3 is TGTGCCAGCAGCCAACCGGGACGGTTTGAAGCTTTCTTT. Residues: CASSQPGRFEAFF.